This TCR beta chain was identified in a study of siplizumab effects on memory and regulatory T cells. Study-wide points: The average Treg-derived proportion among mappable alloreactive CD4+ clones was 68.8% with siplizumab versus under 35% in controls. Confirmation that proliferating Tregs from siplizumab cultures had suppressive function was not obtained. Siplizumab significantly lowered the alloreactive sequences that could be traced to unstimulated CD4+ memory cells.

Trimming left V 4 bases short and J 4 bases short, with 12 bases between. Germline CDR1 and CDR2: SGDLS and YYNGEE. The CDR3 extends over 14 amino acids. The table came from immunoSEQ multiplex PCR; TCRdb's copy has only in-frame clones and leaves some out. Among 50,000 to 70,000 clones, roughly 97% were seen once, and the ten largest hold about 0.095%. A remark on this clone: Its matching antigen is unknown.

The receptor was isolated from a human donor in good health. The specimen was naive CD8+ T cells sorted from blood. The chain joins TRBV9 to TRBJ2-1; a possible D gene is TRBD2 (6 bases). CDR3 amino acids: CASSPAGGYNEQFF. CDR3 sequence (DNA): TGTGCCAGCAGCCCCGCCGGGGGATACAATGAGCAGTTCTTC.